One sample yielded the 28 T cell receptor beta chains listed below, sequenced in a study of blood T cells in healthy people across ages. A second PCR, run for about 7 to 11 cycles, used a sample-barcoded 5' primer plus a J-beta primer mix. TCRdb recomputed calls from the 5' RACE reads with MiXCR, one row per CDR3 protein. Among over a million distinct CDR3 sequences listed, 20% to 25% were seen once. A further study also used this sample, focusing on T cells of mothers and their children.

Sequencing was carried out using blood. These receptors were taken from a girl aged 2-9 years in good health.

The chain recombines TRBV7-6 with TRBJ1-5, with 10 bases that match TRBD1. V trimming: 1 base; J trimming: 6 bases; junction bases outside the gene matches: 3. CDR3 length equals 15 residues. Germline CDR1 reads SGHVS; CDR2 reads FNYEAQ. CDR3 sequence (DNA): TGTGCCAGCAGCTTAGGACAGGGGGCAAGTCAGCCCCAGCATTTT. Translation gives CASSLGQGASQPQHF.

This clonotype has only a few counts. The chain has TRBV28 and TRBJ1-1; D not certain. The V end lost 4 bases, the J end lost 1 base, and 7 bases lay between the germline ends. The V gene's germline CDR1 is MDHEN and CDR2 SYDVKM. The CDR3 is made up of 13 amino acids. The CDR3 DNA reads TGTGCCAGCAGTTCTACAGCGAACACTGAAGCTTTCTTT. Protein: CASSSTANTEAFF.

This clonotype showed up just a few times. This chain uses TRBV6-1 with TRBJ2-5; tentatively, D is TRBD2 (5 bases). CDR3 length: 13 residues. From germline, CDR1 is MNHNS and CDR2 SASEGT. V shed 5 bases and J shed 4 bases, with 11 bases lying between them. The CDR3 region has the DNA TGTGCCAGCAGTCCTGTCCGGGGAGAGACCCAGTACTTC. This gives the protein CASSPVRGETQYF.

This clonotype has a handful of counts. The V call is TRBV12-3 or TRBV12-4, the J call TRBJ2-3; the D gene is possibly TRBD2 (6 bases). The CDR3 loop spans 14 amino acids. V was pared by 6 bases and J by 9 bases, with 19 bases between. CDR3 amino acids: CASRLIAEVGTQYF. The CDR3 DNA reads as TGTGCCAGCAGACTTATAGCGGAGGTGGGGACGCAGTATTTT.

A few counts support this clonotype. The V gene is TRBV15, the J gene TRBJ2-7; the D gene could be TRBD1 or TRBD2 (5 bases each). Germline CDR1 and CDR2: LNHNV and YYDKDF (reference sequence). V lost 3 bases and J lost 3, with 12 bases in between. The CDR3 is made up of 14 amino acids. This CDR3 is CATSRFEGHYEQYF. The CDR3 DNA reads as TGTGCCACCAGCAGGTTTGAGGGGCACTACGAGCAGTACTTC. The complete variable domain, with remaining parts taken from reference TRBV15 and TRBJ2-7, reads DAMVIQNPRYQVTQFGKPVTLSCSQTLNHNVMYWYQQKSSQAPKLLFHYYDKDFNNEADTPDNFQSRRPNTSFCFLDIRSPGLGDTAMYLCATSRFEGHYEQYFGPGTRLTVT.

V gene TRBV20-1 combines with J gene TRBJ2-5; a weak D match, TRBD2 (5 bases). Trimming took 7 bases from V and 6 from J, leaving 18 bases between them. The CDR3 sequence is 13 residues long. CDR1 is DFQATT and CDR2 is SNEGSKA in the germline V gene (reference sequence). The CDR3 here is CSVSEASIKTQYF. The CDR3 DNA reads TGCAGTGTCAGTGAGGCTAGCATAAAGACCCAGTACTTC.

CDR3 sequence (DNA): TGTGCCAGCAGCCAAGAAGGGGGGCAAGCTAACTATGGCTACACCTTC. As protein: CASSQEGGQANYGYTF. This chain uses TRBV12-3 or TRBV12-4 with TRBJ1-2; perhaps TRBD1 as D (6 bases). The ends were cut back, 6 bases at V and 0 bases at J, with 17 bases in the middle. The CDR3 consists of 16 residues.

V and J are TRBV6-6 and TRBJ2-7; 10 bases align to TRBD1. With 5 bases clipped from V and 6 bases from J, the junction kept 4 bases outside the gene matches. The V gene's germline CDR1 is MNHNY and CDR2 SVGAGI (reference sequence). CDR3 size: 13 residues. For the CDR3, the DNA is TGTGCCAGCAGTGGACAGGGGGTGGGCGAGCAGTACTTC. Translation gives CASSGQGVGEQYF.

The chain couples TRBV29-1 to TRBJ2-5; 8 nucleotides match TRBD1. The germline gives CDR1 SQVTM, CDR2 ANQGSEA. The length of the CDR3 is 16 residues. After removal of 6 bases from V and 5 bases from J, the junction contained 17 bases not matched to a gene. The CDR3 nucleotides read TGCAGCGTCCGCGATGTGACGGACAGGGCGTGGGAGACCCAGTACTTC. Protein: CSVRDVTDRAWETQYF.

The chain is built from TRBV9 and TRBJ2-7; no reliable D call. From germline, CDR1 is SGDLS and CDR2 YYNGEE. Trimming took off 0 bases at V and 1 base at J, with 8 bases between the two ends. The CDR3 is 14 residues long. This CDR3 is CASSVGQISYEQYF. CDR3 in DNA: TGTGCCAGCAGCGTAGGGCAGATTTCCTACGAGCAGTACTTC.

This chain uses TRBV5-1 with TRBJ2-7; 8 nucleotides agree with TRBD1. Trimming took 3 bases from V and 3 from J; bases not matched to a gene: 5. The CDR3 spans 14 residues. Looked up from germline, CDR1 is SGHRS and CDR2 is YFSETQ. CDR3 protein: CASSWGDRLYEQYF. CDR3 sequence (DNA): TGCGCCAGCAGCTGGGGGGACAGGCTCTACGAGCAGTACTTC.

This clonotype was observed a handful of times. The genes are TRBV9 and TRBJ2-7, with D hard to call. CDR1 is SGDLS and CDR2 is YYNGEE in the germline V gene. Trimming pared 2 bases from V and 5 bases from J, leaving 5 bases between. This CDR3 contains 11 residues. The CDR3 region has the DNA TGTGCCAGCAGCGTCGAGGACGAGCAGTACTTC. Its translation: CASSVEDEQYF.

This clonotype has only a few counts. This rearrangement joins TRBV20-1 to TRBJ2-5; 8 nucleotides align to TRBD1. With 7 bases clipped from V and 5 bases from J, the junction kept 12 bases outside the gene matches. The CDR3 runs 14 residues. CDR1 DFQATT and CDR2 SNEGSKA come from the germline V gene (reference sequence). This CDR3 is CSVEVDRVWETQYF. In DNA form, the CDR3 reads TGCAGTGTAGAAGTGGACAGGGTATGGGAGACCCAGTACTTC.

The chain uses TRBV4-1 and TRBJ2-4; D may be TRBD2 (5 bases). The germline gives CDR1 MGHRA, CDR2 YSYEKL. With 0 bases removed from V and 2 bases from J, the gap between germline ends came to 8 bases. This CDR3 region has 15 residues. CDR3 residues: CASSQERGTKNIQYF. CDR3 in DNA: TGCGCCAGCAGCCAAGAAAGAGGGACCAAAAACATTCAGTACTTC.

The chain recombines TRBV27 with TRBJ2-7; 7 nucleotides line up with TRBD1. The V gene end was trimmed by 0 bases and the J gene end by 9 bases; junction bases not matched to a gene: 14. From germline, CDR1 is MNHEY and CDR2 SMNVEV (reference sequence). The CDR3 has 16 residues. CDR3 bases: TGTGCCAGCAGTTTATCGTTGACAGGGCTGAAAGAGGGGCAGTACTTC. Amino acid sequence: CASSLSLTGLKEGQYF.

The V and J genes are TRBV9 and TRBJ1-1, with 7 bases identical to TRBD1. J was trimmed by 6 bases and V by 7 bases; bases with no gene match: 6. Germline CDR1 SGDLS, CDR2 YYNGEE. The length of the CDR3 is 12 residues. The CDR3 DNA reads TGTGCCAGCGGGACAGACCATCCTGAAGCTTTCTTT. Encoded protein: CASGTDHPEAFF.

The V gene is TRBV7-9, the J gene TRBJ1-6, with D possibly matching TRBD1 (5 bases). Germline V gene lookup returns CDR1 SEHNR and CDR2 FQNEAQ (reference sequence). There are 14 residues in the CDR3. Trimming shortened V by 1 base and J by 15 bases, and 16 bases separated the two germline ends. The CDR3 coding sequence is TGTGCCAGCAGCTTAGATTTGGGGGTCCTCCTCCTCCACTTT. It yields the protein CASSLDLGVLLLHF. Filled out from reference TRBV7-9 and TRBJ1-6, the complete variable domain reads DTGVSQNPRHKITKRGQNVTFRCDPISEHNRLYWYRQTLGQGPEFLTYFQNEAQLEKSRLLSDRFSAERPKGSFSTLEIQRTEQGDSAMYLCASSLDLGVLLLHFGNGTRLTVT.

The V and J genes are TRBV12-3 or TRBV12-4 and TRBJ2-5; TRBD2 might be the D (5 bases). The CDR3 is 13 residues long. Trimming removed 7 bases at V and 1 base at J, with 10 bases between. Here the CDR3 DNA reads TGTGCCAGCACCGGGGAGATCCAAGAGACCCAGTACTTC. Residues: CASTGEIQETQYF.

This chain connects TRBV7-2 to TRBJ2-2; no clear D. Germline loops: CDR1 SGHTA, CDR2 FQGNSA. Trimming took off 8 bases at V and 6 bases at J, with 7 bases between the two ends. The CDR3 is 11 amino acids. CDR3: CASGLPGELFF. The CDR3 bases are TGTGCCAGCGGGTTACCCGGGGAGCTGTTTTTT.

This chain joins TRBV7-2 and TRBJ1-2, with a tentative D call TRBD1 (5 bases). Germline V gives CDR1 SGHTA, CDR2 FQGNSA. The CDR3 is 15 residues long. V lost 1 base and J 1 base, leaving 10 bases between the germline ends. In DNA, the CDR3 is TGTGCCAGCAGCTTAGTTGGGACGGATAACTATGGCTACACCTTC. The encoded protein is CASSLVGTDNYGYTF.

The V call is TRBV21-1, the J call TRBJ1-6; TRBD1, the D gene given by the table, was not confirmed from the DNA. TRBV21-1 is given as a pseudogene. The CDR3 has 17 amino acids. CDR3 sequence reads: CASTKGEGRSYNSPLHF. The DNA of the CDR3 is TGTGCCAGCACCAAAGGAGAAGGGCGGTCCTATAATTCACCCCTCCACTTT.

This clonotype was counted a few times. CDR3 protein: CASSPREAWDEKLFF. CDR3 bases: TGTGCCAGCAGCCCCCGTGAGGCATGGGATGAAAAACTGTTTTTT. The chain carries TRBV3-1 and TRBJ1-4; D gene ambiguous. The germline V gene encodes CDR1 LGHDT and CDR2 YNNKEL (reference sequence). The CDR3 contains 15 residues. The V gene lost 4 bases and the J gene lost 6 bases, with 15 bases spanning the gap.

This clonotype appeared a few times. The chain recombines TRBV28 with TRBJ2-5; possible D gene TRBD2, 5 bases. The CDR3 is made up of 12 amino acids. Trimming took off 5 bases at V and 11 bases at J, with 15 bases between the two ends. Germline values: CDR1 MDHEN, CDR2 SYDVKM. The CDR3 protein is CASSDGSTEQYF. The CDR3 nucleotides read TGTGCCAGCAGTGATGGGAGTACAGAGCAGTACTTC.

This clonotype showed up just a few times. The chain employs TRBV5-6 and TRBJ2-4; no definite D call. The CDR3 consists of 14 residues. Germline lookup yields CDR1 SGHDT and CDR2 YYEEEE. V shed 3 bases and J shed 4 bases, with 11 bases lying between them. The CDR3 coding sequence is TGTGCCAGCAGCTCCCTCTGGGCGAAAAACATTCAGTACTTC. Protein product: CASSSLWAKNIQYF.

The chain links TRBV29-1 to TRBJ2-1; 9 bases agree with TRBD1. With the DNA end fitting TRBJ2-7 better, the J assignment may be wrong. The CDR3 extends over 15 amino acids. The germline V gene encodes CDR1 SQVTM and CDR2 ANQGSEA. The CDR3 sequence is CSVVFRDRASYEQYF. CDR3 bases: TGCAGCGTTGTATTCCGGGACAGGGCCTCCTACGAGCAGTACTTC.

V usage is TRBV24-1 and J usage is TRBJ2-5; possible D gene TRBD1, 5 bases. V was cut by 3 bases and J by 1 base, with 11 bases left in between. There are 15 residues in the CDR3. Germline V gene data show CDR1 as KGHDR and CDR2 as SFDVKD. As DNA, the CDR3 is TGTGCCACCAGTGATCTTACCGACAGCCAAGAGACCCAGTACTTC. This codes for CATSDLTDSQETQYF.

This clonotype was detected only a few times. This rearrangement joins TRBV27 to TRBJ2-1; the match to TRBD2 covers 12 bases. V gave up 9 bases and J gave up 7 bases; unmatched junction bases: 4. CDR1 is MNHEY, CDR2 SMNVEV, per germline (reference sequence). The CDR3 contains 13 residues. This CDR3 reads CASLAGGLNEQFF. The CDR3 region has the DNA TGTGCCAGTCTAGCGGGGGGGCTTAATGAGCAGTTCTTC.

This clonotype was counted only a few times. V gene TRBV7-9 combines with J gene TRBJ2-3, with D hard to call. The CDR3 is 16 amino acids. Trimming left V 5 bases short and J 0 bases short, with 15 bases between. CDR1 and CDR2 (germline): SEHNR, FQNEAQ (reference sequence). CDR3 region: CASSQLTFLSTDTQYF. DNA of the CDR3: TGTGCCAGCAGCCAACTCACGTTTCTGAGCACAGATACGCAGTATTTT.